This T cell receptor (beta chain) stems from a study of blood T cell repertoires in COVID-19. V gave up 1 base and J gave up 5 bases; unmatched junction bases: 2. Germline CDR1 reads SGHRS; CDR2 reads YFSETQ. The CDR3 has 13 residues. Authors' data handling: For nucleated cells, counts were estimated from reference gene primer amplification. TCRdb's table, derived via immunoSEQ multiplex PCR, lists solely in-frame clones and lacks some. V, J and clone size are those of that table, while D and trimming were read from the DNA. The data hold 100,000 to 150,000 clones, with approximately 90% observed a single time.

This TCR was sampled from a man in his 70s with active COVID-19. The sample was peripheral blood. The rearrangement uses TRBV5-1 and TRBJ1-1; 7 bases are shared with TRBD1. CDR3 nucleotides: TGCGCCAGCAGCTTGACAGGGGATACTGAAGCTTTCTTT. Translated, it gives CASSLTGDTEAFF. Based on the CDR3 plus reference TRBV5-1 and TRBJ1-1, the full variable domain is KAGVTQTPRYLIKTRGQQVTLSCSPISGHRSVSWYQQTPGQGLQFLFEYFSETQRNKGNFPGRFSGRQFSNSRSEMNVSTLELGDSALYLCASSLTGDTEAFFGQGTRLTVV.